This entry describes one T cell receptor beta chain. This sample stems from a study of blood T cell repertoires in COVID-19. Study-wide background: Specimens from acute and convalescent COVID-19 originated in the United States, Italy and Spain. Sources were T cells, B-cell-depleted T cells, or PBMCs; the material itself was cDNA or gDNA.

Original processing notes: Using reference gene primer amplification, nucleated cell counts were estimated. Only in-frame clones appear in the TCRdb table, and some are missing; sequencing was by immunoSEQ multiplex PCR. V and J calls and clone size are as listed in that table; D and trimming were resolved from the DNA. Of about 63,000 clones listed, 79% were seen once; the top ten hold approximately 30%. The V and J ends lost 4 bases and 5 bases, in that order; junction bases with no gene match: 8. Germline values: CDR1 LNHDA, CDR2 SQIVND (reference sequence). The CDR3 consists of 16 residues. The rearrangement joins TRBV19 to TRBJ2-5; TRBD1 aligns across 12 bases. Sequences were obtained from peripheral blood. The clonotype was recovered from a human donor in a cohort sampled during active COVID-19. The CDR3 region has the DNA TGTGCCAGTAGTAGCGGGACAGGGGGCGTATACGAGACCCAGTACTTC. Residues: CASSSGTGGVYETQYF.